The present TCR beta chain was sequenced within a study of shared clonotypes between healthy human individuals. Study context: The donors, two women and three men, were aged 18 to 49.

It was into CD45RA+ naive and CD45RA-negative memory subsets that the CD4+ cells were split. TCRdb's table, derived via immunoSEQ multiplex PCR, lists solely in-frame clones and lacks some. This table holds 2.3 million or so clones, over 90% found once. Study results and caveats: Shared clonotypes: about 5% naive CD4, under 4% naive CD8, around 2.2% memory CD4, approximately 0.41% memory CD8. Shared clonotypes across all four donors exceeded non-shared ones in generation probability.

Note on this clone: Its antigen is still unknown.

The V gene end was trimmed by 0 bases and the J gene end by 5 bases; junction bases not matched to a gene: 5. The CDR3 runs 15 residues. From germline, CDR1 is SGHNT and CDR2 YYREEE (reference sequence). Input material: naive CD4+ T cells from PBMCs. Subset described: CD45RA+ positively selected. J is TRBJ2-1 and V is TRBV5-4; 7 bases agree with TRBD2. The receptor's source is a man between 18 and 35 years old in good health. Some clones in this sample may be carry-over from other donors' samples. The CDR3 nucleotides read TGTGCCAGCAGCTTGGCTCCTAGCGGTGACAATGAGCAGTTCTTC. It yields the protein CASSLAPSGDNEQFF.